These T cell receptor beta chains were read from a single sample in a study of radiotherapy plus CTLA-4 blockade in lung cancer. Method: immunoSEQ multiplex PCR; TCRdb's copy keeps in-frame clones and lacks some. The sample shows about 76,000 clones, about four fifths of them seen only once. The sample consisted of peripheral blood, taken from a patient treated with radiotherapy plus ipilimumab. The receptors shown here come from a human donor with non-small cell lung cancer whose response to radiotherapy plus ipilimumab could not be evaluated. Some clones in this sample may be carry-over from other donors' samples. Each CDR3 is given with its conserved first and last residue. Fields, in order: CDR3 length, V gene, D gene, J gene, clone size, CDR3 protein, CDR3 DNA. D genes are given only for firm matches. Size values are once, few and many counts, or a class for expanded clones, and some rows have none.

>15|TRBV27|TRBD2|TRBJ2-1|NA
CASSWGLAGINEQFF
TGTGCCAGCAGTTGGGGACTAGCGGGGATCAATGAGCAGTTCTTC
>12|TRBV7-2|NA|TRBJ2-5|NA
CASSPDPGAQYF
TGTGCCAGCAGCCCGGACCCCGGGGCCCAGTACTTC
>14|TRBV5-1|NA|TRBJ1-4|NA
CASSLGRRGEKLFF
TGCGCCAGCAGCTTGGGACGTCGCGGGGAAAAACTGTTTTTT
>13|TRBV15|NA|TRBJ1-2|NA
CATSSLGGDGYTF
TGTGCCACCAGCTCACTGGGGGGGGACGGCTACACCTTC
>13|TRBV28|NA|TRBJ1-4|NA
CASRDTTNEKLFF
TGTGCCAGCCGGGACACAACTAATGAAAAACTGTTTTTT
>16|TRBV2|NA|TRBJ2-1|NA
CASSGPPGHLPNEQFF
TGTGCCAGCAGTGGACCTCCGGGACACCTTCCCAATGAGCAGTTCTTC
>13|TRBV7-2|NA|TRBJ1-3|few
CASSLEAVNTIYF
TGTGCCAGCAGCTTAGAAGCCGTAAACACCATATATTTT
>15|TRBV25-1|TRBD1|TRBJ1-6|NA
CASSENGRGHSPLHF
TGTGCCAGCAGTGAAAACGGCAGGGGGCACTCACCCCTCCACTTT
>16|TRBV19|NA|TRBJ1-5|once
CASSIAAAYSNQPQHF
TGTGCCAGTAGTATCGCGGCGGCGTATAGCAATCAGCCCCAGCATTTT
>12|TRBV28|NA|TRBJ1-1|NA
CASSQMNTEAFF
TGTGCCAGCAGCCAAATGAACACTGAAGCTTTCTTT
>15|TRBV7-8|TRBD1|TRBJ2-1|NA
CASSSSTGSYNEQFF
TGTGCCAGCAGCTCCTCGACAGGGTCCTACAATGAGCAGTTCTTC
>15|TRBV7-9|TRBD2|TRBJ2-1|NA
CASSFTGLAGGLQFF
TGTGCCAGCAGCTTCACGGGACTAGCGGGGGGGCTCCAGTTCTTC
>14|TRBV4-1|NA|TRBJ1-2|NA
CASSQERRYYGYTF
TGCGCCAGCAGCCAAGAACGCAGGTACTATGGCTACACCTTC
>19|TRBV4-1|TRBD2|TRBJ2-7|NA
CASSPGLAGGKAFVYEQYF
TGCGCCAGCAGCCCAGGACTAGCGGGGGGAAAGGCTTTTGTCTACGAGCAGTACTTC
>13|TRBV5-4|NA|TRBJ1-1|NA
CASSLQGNTEAFF
TGTGCCAGCAGCCTACAGGGGAACACTGAAGCTTTCTTT
>15|TRBV10-2|NA|TRBJ2-1|NA
CASRAGPGSYNEQFF
TGCGCCAGCAGGGCGGGACCGGGCTCCTACAATGAGCAGTTCTTC
>15|TRBV2|NA|TRBJ1-5|NA
CASRPIRGRDQPQHF
TGTGCCAGCAGGCCAATCAGGGGACGGGATCAGCCCCAGCATTTT
>17|TRBV4-1|NA|TRBJ2-2|few
CASSQDRAGKNTGELFF
TGCGCCAGCAGCCAAGATAGGGCAGGGAAGAACACCGGGGAGCTGTTTTTT
>15|TRBV15|NA|TRBJ2-5|NA
CATSIAGMGWETQYF
TGTGCCACCAGCATTGCAGGGATGGGGTGGGAGACCCAGTACTTC
>13|TRBV7-2|NA|TRBJ1-2|NA
CASSLERTAGYTF
TGTGCCAGCAGCTTAGAGCGGACAGCCGGCTACACCTTC
>15|TRBV5-4|TRBD2|TRBJ2-1|NA
CASSPGGGLQLEQFF
TGTGCCAGCAGCCCTGGCGGGGGTCTACAATTAGAGCAGTTCTTC
>16|TRBV4-3|NA|TRBJ1-5|NA
CASGLPSRGSNQPQHF
TGCGCCAGCGGCCTCCCCTCTAGGGGGAGCAATCAGCCCCAGCATTTT
>20|TRBV4-1|TRBD2|TRBJ2-3|NA
CASSQATPSRGLAGIDTQYF
TGCGCCAGCAGCCAAGCAACCCCCTCCCGAGGACTAGCGGGCATAGATACGCAGTATTTT
>15|TRBV5-1|NA|TRBJ2-7|NA
CASSLGRGPGEEQYF
TGCGCCAGCAGCTTGGGCAGGGGTCCTGGGGAGGAGCAGTACTTC
>15|TRBV6-6|TRBD1|TRBJ2-5|few
CASSGTGGAGETQYF
TGTGCCAGCAGTGGGACAGGGGGCGCCGGGGAGACCCAGTACTTC
>16|TRBV6-6|TRBD2|TRBJ2-7|NA
CASSYGTSGDSYEQYF
TGTGCCAGCAGTTACGGTACTAGCGGGGACTCCTACGAGCAGTACTTC
>15|TRBV2|NA|TRBJ2-5|once
CASRPDRQASRAQYF
TGTGCCAGCCGACCCGACAGGCAGGCTTCAAGGGCCCAGTACTTC
>13|TRBV6-5|TRBD1|TRBJ2-7|NA
CASSYYTGQEQYF
TGTGCCAGCAGTTACTACACGGGACAGGAGCAGTACTTC
>15|TRBV5-1|NA|TRBJ2-5|once
CASSFQGIRQETQYF
TGCGCCAGCAGCTTCCAGGGAATACGCCAAGAGACCCAGTACTTC
>17|TRBV4-3|TRBD1|TRBJ1-2|NA
CASSQERPTGGLKGYTF
TGCGCCAGCAGCCAAGAAAGGCCGACAGGGGGCCTGAAGGGCTACACCTTC
>14|TRBV27|NA|TRBJ2-7|NA
CASSLRGPSYEQYF
TGTGCCAGCAGTTTGCGGGGGCCGTCCTACGAGCAGTACTTC
>14|TRBV19|NA|TRBJ1-6|NA
CASSSGTYNSPLHF
TGTGCCAGTTCCTCCGGGACCTATAATTCACCCCTCCACTTT
>15|TRBV4-2|TRBD2|TRBJ2-1|once
CASSQGPGGSNEQFF
TGTGCCAGCAGCCAAGGTCCGGGAGGGTCCAATGAGCAGTTCTTC
>15|TRBV7-3|TRBD1|TRBJ2-2|NA
CASTTDRAGTGELFF
TGTGCCAGCACCACGGACAGGGCCGGCACCGGGGAGCTGTTTTTT
>17|TRBV4-2|NA|TRBJ1-3|once
CASSQGTGTPSGNTIYF
TGTGCCAGCAGCCAAGGAACAGGGACACCCTCTGGAAACACCATATATTTT
>15|TRBV28|TRBD1|TRBJ2-5|NA
CASSLWPQGAETQYF
TGTGCCAGCAGTTTATGGCCTCAGGGGGCGGAGACCCAGTACTTC
>15|TRBV7-3|TRBD1|TRBJ2-5|NA
CASSRVGQAEETQYF
TGTGCCAGCAGCCGCGTGGGACAGGCCGAAGAGACCCAGTACTTC
>14|TRBV7-6|NA|TRBJ1-1|NA
CASSRLFGFSEAFF
TGTGCCAGCAGTCGACTATTCGGTTTCTCTGAAGCTTTCTTT
>14|TRBV7-2|TRBD1|TRBJ2-1|NA
CASSPTGINNEQFF
TGTGCCAGCAGCCCGACAGGGATTAACAATGAGCAGTTCTTC
>16|TRBV6-1|TRBD1|TRBJ1-6|few
CASSELGTGGGSPLHF
TGTGCCAGCAGTGAACTCGGGACAGGGGGGGGTTCACCCCTCCACTTT
>13|TRBV28|NA|TRBJ1-5|NA
CASSLLPNQPQHF
TGTGCCAGCAGTTTACTACCCAATCAGCCCCAGCATTTT
>13|TRBV7-8|NA|TRBJ1-2|once
CASSSGQLYGYTF
TGTGCCAGCAGCTCAGGACAGCTCTATGGCTACACCTTC
>15|TRBV5-6|TRBD1|TRBJ1-1|NA
CASSGTGERGTEAFF
TGTGCCAGCAGCGGAACAGGGGAACGGGGCACTGAAGCTTTCTTT
>17|TRBV28|TRBD1|TRBJ1-2|NA
CASSLIPYRGQAYGYTF
TGTGCCAGCAGTTTAATTCCCTACAGGGGGCAGGCCTATGGCTACACCTTC
>15|TRBV2|TRBD1|TRBJ2-5|NA
CASTDGQGAGETQYF
TGTGCCAGCACCGACGGACAGGGGGCGGGTGAGACCCAGTACTTC
>16|TRBV7-2|TRBD1|TRBJ1-2|NA
CASSLGSHSTGGGYTF
TGTGCCAGCAGCTTAGGCTCCCACTCGACAGGGGGAGGCTACACCTTC